This T cell receptor beta chain was obtained from a study of blood T cell repertoires in COVID-19. As for the study in general: Researchers got acute and convalescent COVID-19 samples from the United States, Italy and Spain. Sample material is recorded as cDNA or gDNA derived from T cells, B-cell-depleted T cells, or PBMCs.

This clone was observed a few times. V dropped 7 bases and J dropped 1; count of bases not matched to a gene: 0. The length of the CDR3 is 12 residues. Germline V CDR1 and CDR2: SQVTM, ANQGSEA. Methods used by the authors: Reference gene primers were amplified, and this amplification served to estimate nucleated cell counts. Only in-frame clones appear in the TCRdb table, and some are missing; sequencing was by immunoSEQ multiplex PCR. From that table come the V and J calls and clone size; the DNA was used to work out D and trimming. The sample consists of a few hundred thousand clones, approximately 89% of them appearing once.

The source material was peripheral blood. This TCR came from a woman under 40 who had recovered from COVID-19. The V gene is TRBV29-1, the J gene TRBJ1-4; the match to TRBD1 covers 7 bases. DNA of the CDR3: TGCAGCGGACAGGGAACTAATGAAAAACTGTTTTTT. Protein product: CSGQGTNEKLFF.